These T cell receptor beta chains were read from a single sample in a study of blood T cell repertoires in COVID-19. Repertoires were generated with immunoSEQ multiplex PCR, while TCRdb's copy carries only in-frame clones and drops some. The sample has about 200,000 clones; around nine tenths are singletons. Sample: peripheral blood. These TCRs come from a man aged 55 to 70 with COVID-19, enrolled during active disease. The CDR3 runs from the conserved cysteine through the conserved F or W. D genes are given only for firm matches. Expanded clones get a size class; other rows say once, few or many, or leave the size out.

j_call d_call v_call clone_size cdr3_aa cdr3_nt
TRBJ2-7 TRBD1 TRBV7-8 . CASSFATRQGAYEQYF TGTGCCAGCAGCTTCGCCACCCGACAGGGGGCCTACGAGCAGTACTTC
TRBJ2-7 TRBD1 TRBV10-3 . CAIDSGQGSNEQYF TGTGCCATCGACTCGGGACAGGGTAGCAACGAGCAGTACTTC
TRBJ2-7 . TRBV9 . CASSALVLAHYEQYF TGTGCCAGCAGCGCCCTGGTACTAGCACACTACGAGCAGTACTTC
TRBJ1-1 . TRBV4-2 many CASISGGRNTEAFF TGTGCCAGCATCTCCGGCGGCAGAAACACTGAAGCTTTCTTT
TRBJ1-1 TRBD1 TRBV18 . CASSPYGTGGLNTEAFF TGTGCCAGCTCACCGTACGGGACAGGGGGCCTTAACACTGAAGCTTTCTTT
TRBJ2-1 . TRBV7-9 . CASSPPGLTYNEQFF TGTGCCAGCAGCCCACCGGGACTGACTTACAATGAGCAGTTCTTC
TRBJ2-5 TRBD1 TRBV12-5 . CASGSGTGIGETQYF TGTGCTAGTGGTTCCGGGACAGGGATTGGAGAGACCCAGTACTTC
TRBJ2-7 TRBD1 TRBV19 . CASTSRTGVSHEQYF TGTGCCAGTACCTCTCGGACAGGAGTTAGTCACGAGCAGTACTTC
TRBJ2-4 TRBD1 TRBV5-6 . CASSHRDRVGAKNIQYF TGTGCCAGCAGCCACCGGGACAGGGTCGGGGCCAAAAACATTCAGTACTTC
TRBJ2-3 . TRBV30 . CAWSPRTFSGVSNTDTQYF TGTGCCTGGAGTCCCAGGACTTTCTCCGGAGTGTCGAACACAGATACGCAGTATTTT
TRBJ1-5 . TRBV6-5 few CASSRSGGEGQPQHF TGTGCCAGCAGCAGGTCGGGGGGGGAGGGTCAGCCCCAGCATTTT
TRBJ1-2 . TRBV7-2 . CASSLGTQNGYTF TGTGCCAGCAGCTTAGGGACACAGAATGGCTACACCTTC
TRBJ2-1 . TRBV11-3 . CASSLAGRGTYNEQFF TGTGCCAGCAGCTTAGCGGGGCGGGGTACCTACAATGAGCAGTTCTTC
TRBJ1-2 . TRBV28 . CASSLSGGGYTF TGTGCCAGCAGTTTATCGGGAGGCGGCTACACCTTC